This passage covers 20 T cell receptor beta chains from one sample sequenced in a study of siplizumab effects on memory and regulatory T cells. TCRdb keeps only in-frame clones here, not all; method: immunoSEQ multiplex PCR. The repertoire consists of more than 85,000 clones, with under 95% occurring once and the leading ten covering about 0.34%. The sequenced sample consisted of CD4+ T cells sorted from blood. All receptors come from a human donor in good health.

V and J are TRBV7-3 and TRBJ2-5; 12 bases fit TRBD2. Germline V lookup: CDR1 SGHTA, CDR2 FQGTGA. CDR3 length equals 15 residues. Germline trimming cut 5 bases from V and 5 bases from J; bases unmatched to any gene: 6. The CDR3 here is CASSPGLAGRETQYF. CDR3 DNA sequence: TGTGCCAGCAGCCCCGGACTAGCGGGACGCGAGACCCAGTACTTC.

Turning to this clone: The junction differs from germline at one of its ends, possibly a read error. The chain is built from TRBV7-2 and TRBJ2-2, with 9 nucleotides matching TRBD2. Germline loops: CDR1 SGHTA, CDR2 FQGNSA. This CDR3 has 16 amino acids. CDR3 amino acids: CASSRGLAGNIGELFF. The CDR3 DNA sequence: TGTGCCAGCAGCCGAGGGCTAGCGGGAAACATCGGGGAGCTGTTTTTT.

This clone appeared once. The chain is built from TRBV18 and TRBJ2-7; TRBD1 aligns across 8 bases. V lost 5 bases, J lost 2 bases, and 5 bases stayed unmatched. Germline V gene lookup returns CDR1 KGHSH and CDR2 LQKENI. The CDR3 totals 14 residues. CDR3 sequence: CASSTGTGPYEQYF. CDR3 nucleotides: TGTGCCAGCTCAACCGGGACAGGTCCCTACGAGCAGTACTTC.

V is TRBV29-1 and J is TRBJ2-5, with D tentatively TRBD1 (6 bases). V gave up 7 bases and J gave up 1 base, with 16 bases separating them. The CDR3 sequence is 14 residues long. From germline, CDR1 is SQVTM and CDR2 ANQGSEA. CDR3 amino acids: CSAWDKEFQETQYF. For the CDR3, the DNA is TGCAGCGCGTGGGACAAGGAGTTCCAAGAGACCCAGTACTTC.

The chain links TRBV9 to TRBJ2-6; D might be TRBD1 or TRBD2, each matching 5 bases. V lost 1 base and J lost 0, with 8 bases in between. Germline V gives CDR1 SGDLS, CDR2 YYNGEE. The CDR3 loop spans 16 amino acids. CDR3 loop: CASSVSGTSGANVLTF. The CDR3 region has the DNA TGTGCCAGCAGCGTATCCGGGACCTCTGGGGCCAACGTCCTGACTTTC.

The chain is built from TRBV19 and TRBJ1-5; D not certain. CDR1 is LNHDA and CDR2 is SQIVND in the germline V gene (reference sequence). The CDR3 runs to 15 residues. V lost 3 bases and J 7 bases, leaving 16 bases between the germline ends. The CDR3 coding sequence is TGTGCCAGTAGTATGGGGAACCCAAGATCCCAGCCCCAGCATTTT. Translation: CASSMGNPRSQPQHF.

The chain carries TRBV18 and TRBJ1-2, with TRBD1 matching over 7 bases. CDR1 is KGHSH and CDR2 is LQKENI in the germline V gene. The CDR3 totals 16 residues. The V segment lost 3 bases and the J segment 0 bases; nucleotides outside the gene matches: 7. CDR3 sequence (DNA): TGTGCCAGCTCACCCAAAGCAGGGGGGACTAACTATGGCTACACCTTC. This sequence encodes CASSPKAGGTNYGYTF.

This clone was seen once. The chain carries TRBV19 and TRBJ2-1; no firm D call. The V end was cut by 5 bases, the J end by 4 bases, with 6 bases between. The CDR3 is made up of 12 amino acids. Looked up from germline, CDR1 is LNHDA and CDR2 is SQIVND (reference sequence). The DNA of the CDR3 is TGTGCCAGTAGTCTCAGTTACAATGAGCAGTTCTTC. The encoded protein is CASSLSYNEQFF.

The gene calls are TRBV28 and TRBJ2-1; D may be TRBD1 (5 bases). Trimming took 7 bases from V and 2 from J, leaving 15 bases between them. Germline loops: CDR1 MDHEN, CDR2 SYDVKM. The length of the CDR3 is 15 residues. CDR3: CASTSPVGPYNEQFF. DNA for the CDR3: TGTGCCAGCACCTCCCCCGTGGGGCCCTACAATGAGCAGTTCTTC.

The chain carries TRBV19 and TRBJ1-1, with 11 positions matching TRBD1. Trimming at V came to 6 bases and at J to 6 bases, leaving 9 bases not matched to a gene. This CDR3 is 15 amino acids long. CDR1 is LNHDA, CDR2 SQIVND, per germline (reference sequence). The CDR3 loop is CASSRTGGIGAEAFF. The CDR3, as DNA: TGTGCCAGTAGCAGGACAGGGGGCATTGGAGCTGAAGCTTTCTTT.

J is TRBJ2-7 and V is TRBV2, with a tentative D call TRBD1 (5 bases). CDR3 length: 12 residues. Germline V gene data show CDR1 as SNHLY and CDR2 as FYNNEI. V was pared by 6 bases and J by 2 bases, with 8 bases between. The CDR3 here is CASSQGPYEQYF. The CDR3, as DNA: TGTGCCAGCAGCCAGGGTCCCTACGAGCAGTACTTC.

The gene calls are TRBV9 and TRBJ1-1, with no clear D. V was pared by 0 bases and J by 1 base, with 10 bases between. The CDR3 runs 15 residues. In germline, CDR1 is SGDLS, CDR2 YYNGEE. Written as DNA, the CDR3 is TGTGCCAGCAGCGTAGGCGGGATTGGGAACACTGAAGCTTTCTTT. This encodes CASSVGGIGNTEAFF.

This chain joins TRBV28 and TRBJ2-1; the D gene could be TRBD1 or TRBD2 (5 bases each). V lost 9 bases to trimming and J lost 2 bases, with 11 bases between them. Germline V gene sequence: CDR1 MDHEN, CDR2 SYDVKM. The CDR3 has 13 residues. CDR3 sequence (DNA): TGTGCCAGTTACGGGGCCGCCTACAATGAGCAGTTCTTC. Translating gives CASYGAAYNEQFF.

This clone was counted once. This chain joins TRBV12-5 and TRBJ2-1; possible D gene TRBD2, 5 bases. Germline V gene sequence: CDR1 LGHNT, CDR2 FRNRAP. The CDR3 covers 14 residues. Trimming stripped 6 bases from V and 0 bases from J, with 9 bases between. The CDR3: CASGGGLSYNEQFF. The CDR3 DNA follows: TGTGCTAGTGGGGGTGGACTCTCCTACAATGAGCAGTTCTTC.

This chain links TRBV5-6 with TRBJ2-2; 10 bases match TRBD2. The CDR3 is 16 amino acids. The J segment lost 1 base and the V segment lost 3 bases, leaving 3 bases of the junction unmatched. Per germline, CDR1 SGHDT and CDR2 YYEEEE. The CDR3 spells CASSSPSGRNTGELFF. The DNA for the CDR3 is TGTGCCAGCAGCTCGCCTAGCGGGAGGAACACCGGGGAGCTGTTTTTT.

This clone was recorded once. CDR3 sequence reads: CASSVDGTSDTEAFF. CDR3 bases: TGTGCCAGCAGCGTAGATGGTACCTCGGACACTGAAGCTTTCTTT. The chain employs TRBV9 and TRBJ1-1; D gene ambiguous. V lost 0 bases and J lost 3, with 12 bases in between. The CDR3 runs 15 residues. Germline-derived CDR1 and CDR2 are SGDLS and YYNGEE.

The chain links TRBV6-1 to TRBJ1-3; 9 bases agree with TRBD1. CDR3 length: 14 residues. Germline assignment: CDR1 MNHNS and CDR2 SASEGT. V was clipped by 6 bases and J by 4 bases; unmatched bases: 4. The CDR3 sequence is CASRTQGAGNTIYF. The CDR3 DNA reads as TGTGCCAGCAGAACACAGGGGGCGGGAAACACCATATATTTT.

V and J are TRBV27 and TRBJ2-7, with D possibly TRBD1 on 6 matching bases. CDR1 is MNHEY and CDR2 is SMNVEV in the germline V gene (reference sequence). There are 15 residues in the CDR3. Trimming stripped 2 bases from V and 4 bases from J, with 15 bases between. CDR3: CASSLTVQGKYEQYF. Written as DNA, the CDR3 is TGTGCCAGCAGTTTAACGGTCCAGGGGAAATACGAGCAGTACTTC.

The J gene is TRBJ2-1, the V gene TRBV15; 8 positions agree with TRBD1. CDR3 size: 13 residues. Germline V gene data show CDR1 as LNHNV and CDR2 as YYDKDF (reference sequence). V was pared by 3 bases and J by 15 bases, with 10 bases of the junction left unmatched. The CDR3 nucleotides are TGTGCCACCAGCAGGCAATCAGGGGGCAGGGGGTTCTTC. It specifies CATSRQSGGRGFF.

The rearrangement links TRBV2 to TRBJ2-1, with D perhaps given as TRBD1 or TRBD2 (5 bases each). CDR1 is SNHLY, CDR2 FYNNEI, per germline. CDR3 size: 13 residues. The germline V and J ends were trimmed by 3 bases and 5 bases, with 8 bases remaining between them. The CDR3 sequence is CASSDVGDNEQFF. CDR3 in DNA: TGTGCCAGCAGTGACGTGGGGGACAATGAGCAGTTCTTC.